The clone carrying this T cell receptor (beta chain) was recorded at least ten times. Authors' data handling: Researchers report that nucleated cell counts were estimated from reference gene primer amplification. The repertoire was sequenced with immunoSEQ multiplex PCR; TCRdb's copy has only in-frame clones and lacks some. That table supplies the V and J calls and clone size; D and trimming were determined from the DNA. The data contain 93,000 or so clones, over 70% of them seen just once; the ten biggest clones take up 10% to 15%. The data were obtained in a study of blood T cell repertoires in COVID-19. Study information: The United States, Italy and Spain were the sources of the acute and convalescent COVID-19 samples. From T cells, B-cell-depleted T cells, or PBMCs came the material, which was cDNA or gDNA.

The CDR3 is made up of 15 amino acids. CDR1 is MNHEY and CDR2 is SVGAGI in the germline V gene. After removal of 5 bases from V and 4 bases from J, the junction contained 9 bases not matched to a gene. The source is a human donor in a cohort sampled during active or convalescent COVID-19. The chain recombines TRBV6-5 with TRBJ1-2, with TRBD1 matching 8 bases. The material sequenced was peripheral blood. CDR3 loop: CASSPQRTGSYGYTF. The CDR3 region has the DNA TGTGCCAGCAGTCCTCAGCGGACAGGGAGCTATGGCTACACCTTC.